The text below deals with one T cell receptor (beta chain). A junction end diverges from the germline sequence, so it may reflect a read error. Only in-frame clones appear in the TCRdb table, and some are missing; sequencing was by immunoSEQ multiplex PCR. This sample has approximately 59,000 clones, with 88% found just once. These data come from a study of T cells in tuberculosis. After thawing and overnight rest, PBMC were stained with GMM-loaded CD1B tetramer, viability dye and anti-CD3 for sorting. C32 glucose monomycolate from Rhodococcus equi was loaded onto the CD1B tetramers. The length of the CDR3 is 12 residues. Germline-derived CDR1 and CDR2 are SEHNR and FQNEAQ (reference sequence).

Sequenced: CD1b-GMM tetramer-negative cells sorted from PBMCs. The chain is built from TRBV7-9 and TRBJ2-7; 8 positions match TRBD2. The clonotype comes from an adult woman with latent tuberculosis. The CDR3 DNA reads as TGTGCCAGCAGTCACACTAGCGGAAGACCCATCTTC. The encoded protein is CASSHTSGRPIF.